These 4 T cell receptor beta chains share one sample of origin, sequenced in a study of T-cell reconstitution after alpha-beta-depleted transplantation in children. TCRbeta library construction was performed incorporating unique molecular identifiers. Each CDR3 protein is one row after TCRdb ran MiXCR on the PCR reads. The profile shows some 180,000 distinct CDR3 sequences, approximately 7% of them singletons. The sample was PBMCs, taken before TCRalphabeta/CD19-depleted stem cell transplant. The receptors originated from a boy aged 2 to 9 with acute lymphoblastic leukemia, due to receive a stem cell transplant.

This clonotype has a count of ten or more. The V and J genes are TRBV29-1 and TRBJ2-7, with D possibly being TRBD1 (6 bases). CDR3 length: 13 amino acids. Germline CDR1 is SQVTM and CDR2 is ANQGSEA. Deletions cut 4 bases from V and 1 base from J, with 11 bases between. The CDR3 loop is CSVAITGSYEQYF. The CDR3 DNA follows: TGCAGCGTTGCCATTACAGGGTCCTACGAGCAGTACTTC.

This clonotype was seen a few times. This sequence joins TRBV9 and TRBJ2-7, with D perhaps TRBD2 (6 bases). The germline V gene encodes CDR1 SGDLS and CDR2 YYNGEE. The CDR3 consists of 14 residues. Trimming took 3 bases from V and 7 from J, leaving 17 bases between them. CDR3 loop: CASSEVQVEGEQYF. The CDR3 DNA follows: TGTGCCAGCAGCGAAGTACAAGTGGAGGGGGAGCAGTACTTC.

Ten or more counts support this clonotype. The chain combines TRBV7-2 with TRBJ2-5; 8 nucleotides agree with TRBD1. Germline CDR1 is SGHTA and CDR2 is FQGNSA. The CDR3 runs to 13 residues. The V gene end was trimmed by 6 bases and the J gene end by 2 bases; junction bases not matched to a gene: 2. The CDR3 here is CASRRTGQETQYF. The CDR3 bases are TGTGCCAGCAGACGGACAGGGCAAGAGACCCAGTACTTC. Complete variable domain (other parts from reference TRBV7-2 and TRBJ2-5): GAGVSQSPSNKVTEKGKDVELRCDPISGHTALYWYRQSLGQGLEFLIYFQGNSAPDKSGLPSDRFSAERTGGSVSTLTIQRTQQEDSAVYLCASRRTGQETQYFGPGTRLLVL.

This clonotype was seen repeatedly, ten times or more. The gene calls are TRBV20-1 and TRBJ2-3; the match to TRBD2 covers 14 bases. This CDR3 comprises 17 residues. After removal of 3 bases from V and 7 bases from J, the junction contained 12 bases not matched to a gene. Germline loops: CDR1 DFQATT, CDR2 SNEGSKA (reference sequence). The CDR3 sequence: CSARRTPGTSGRYTQYF. Here the CDR3 DNA reads TGCAGTGCTAGGCGCACACCGGGGACTAGCGGGAGATATACGCAGTATTTT.